This TCR beta chain was profiled in a study of TIL therapy for anti-PD-1-resistant metastatic lung cancer. In the study overall: Progressing patients received lymphodepletion, expanded TIL infusion and IL-2. Median tumor PD-L1 proportion score was roughly 5.4%.

Noted time point: pre-treatment sample, taken before nivolumab and TIL therapy. This clone was counted a single time. The germline V gene encodes CDR1 LGHNT and CDR2 FRNRAP. CDR3 length: 16 residues. The ends were cut back, 2 bases at V and 7 bases at J, with 18 bases in the middle. The immunoSEQ assay was v3. Libraries were sequenced to 2.2 million or so read pairs (survey) or about 5-6 million (deep). Sequenced by immunoSEQ multiplex PCR; TCRdb stores in-frame clones only, minus some. The sample lists more than 45,000 clones, more than 60% occurring once. The source was blood, collected at baseline. The V gene is TRBV12-5, the J gene TRBJ1-5; D perhaps matches TRBD1 (5 bases). This TCR was sampled from a person between 25 and 79 years old with non-small cell lung cancer. The CDR3 loop reads CASGLPQGLAGQPQHF. The CDR3 nucleotides read TGTGCTAGTGGTTTGCCCCAGGGTTTAGCGGGGCAGCCCCAGCATTTT.